These 14 T cell receptor beta chains originate from one sample sequenced in a study of T cells in Graves' hyperthyroidism and ophthalmopathy. TCR beta CDR3 regions were amplified from RNA. A first-round RT-PCR of the TCR CDR3 used the HTBI primer set. TCRdb used MiXCR to reprocess the multiplex PCR reads, holding one entry per CDR3 protein. There are around 370,000 distinct CDR3 sequences in the sample; 15% to 20% occur only once, and 40% lies in the top ten. The sample comprised blood. The receptors come from a man aged 18-30 years with Graves' ophthalmopathy.

Only a few counts were recorded for this clonotype. The chain combines TRBV28 with TRBJ1-4, with no clear D. V was pared by 3 bases and J by 6 bases, with 2 bases between. Looked up from germline, CDR1 is MDHEN and CDR2 is SYDVKM. The CDR3 has 11 amino acids. The CDR3 reads CASSFYEKLFF. CDR3 in DNA: TGTGCCAGCAGTTTTTATGAAAAACTGTTTTTT.

This chain connects TRBV2 to TRBJ1-3, with unresolved D. The CDR3 totals 13 residues. V lost 4 bases to trimming and J lost 2 bases, with 6 bases between them. Germline V lookup: CDR1 SNHLY, CDR2 FYNNEI. In nucleotides, the CDR3 is TGTGCCAGCAGTGCTTATCCTGGAAACACCATATATTTT. Encoded protein: CASSAYPGNTIYF.

On this clonotype itself: This may be a read error, as it is one base from a much larger clone. This chain links TRBV12-3 or TRBV12-4 with TRBJ2-7; 8 nucleotides agree with TRBD1. The CDR3 consists of 14 residues. V trimming: 3 bases; J trimming: 7 bases; junction bases outside the gene matches: 8. CDR3 in amino acids: CASSFFQGADEQYF. The CDR3 DNA sequence: TGTGCCAGCAGTTTTTTTCAGGGGGCCGATGAGCAGTACTTC.

As to this clonotype: Given a much more abundant clone one base away, this may be a read error. J is TRBJ1-1 and V is TRBV9; D not certain. The CDR3 loop spans 11 amino acids. The germline CDR1 and CDR2 sequences are SGDLS and YYNGEE. DNA of the CDR3: TGTGCCAGCAGCGCTATCACTGAAGCTTCCTTT. Amino acids: CASSAITEASF. Full variable domain (missing parts from reference TRBV9 and TRBJ1-1): DSGVTQTPKHLITATGQRVTLRCSPRSGDLSVYWYQQSLDQGLQFLIQYYNGEERAKGNILERFSAQQFPDLHSELNLSSLELGDSALYFCASSAITEASFGQGTRLTVV.

The chain combines TRBV24-1 with TRBJ1-4; D is possibly TRBD1 (5 bases). The CDR3 extends over 13 amino acids. Deletions cut 5 bases from V and 6 bases from J, with 9 bases between. Germline V gives CDR1 KGHDR, CDR2 SFDVKD. The CDR3 sequence: CATSGGTYEKLFF. The CDR3 region has the DNA TGTGCCACCAGTGGCGGGACCTATGAAAAACTGTTTTTT.

Many counts were recorded for this clonotype. The J gene is TRBJ2-7, the V gene TRBV6-1; TRBD1 agrees at 8 bases. V was pared by 6 bases and J by 3 bases, with 7 bases of the junction left unmatched. The CDR3 totals 14 residues. From germline, CDR1 is MNHNS and CDR2 SASEGT. DNA of the CDR3: TGTGCCAGCAGCTCAGGACAGGGAAACTACGAGCAGTACTTC. This translates into CASSSGQGNYEQYF.

CDR3: CASSPHLAGANTGELFF. The CDR3 region has the DNA TGTGCCAGCAGCCCCCACCTAGCGGGGGCGAACACCGGGGAGCTGTTTTTT. The rearrangement uses TRBV7-3 and TRBJ2-2; 10 nucleotides align to TRBD2. The CDR3 is made up of 17 amino acids. V lost 5 bases, J lost 0 bases, and 6 bases stayed unmatched. The germline V gene encodes CDR1 SGHTA and CDR2 FQGTGA. Variable domain in full (rest from reference TRBV7-3 and TRBJ2-2): GAGVSQTPSNKVTEKGKYVELRCDPISGHTALYWYRQSLGQGPEFLIYFQGTGAADDSGLPNDRFFAVRPEGSVSTLKIQRTERGDSAVYLCASSPHLAGANTGELFFGEGSRLTVL.

There are many counts of this clonotype. The J gene is TRBJ1-1, the V gene TRBV5-1; possibly TRBD1 for D (6 bases). The CDR3 is 15 residues long. V lost 0 bases to trimming and J lost 1 base, with 10 bases between them. CDR1 SGHRS and CDR2 YFSETQ come from the germline V gene. CDR3 loop: CASSLATGRNTEAFF. The CDR3, as DNA: TGCGCCAGCAGCTTGGCGACAGGACGGAACACTGAAGCTTTCTTT.

This clonotype was picked up many times. The rearrangement links TRBV20-1 to TRBJ2-3, with D possibly being TRBD2 (5 bases). Deletions cut 7 bases from V and 2 bases from J, with 10 bases between. CDR1 is DFQATT and CDR2 is SNEGSKA in the germline V gene (reference sequence). CDR3 length: 12 residues. The CDR3 DNA sequence: TGCAGTGTTACGGGGTACACAGATACGCAGTATTTT. As protein: CSVTGYTDTQYF.

The J gene is TRBJ2-5, the V gene TRBV4-1; 7 bases are shared with TRBD1. Germline CDR1 reads MGHRA; CDR2 reads YSYEKL. The V gene end was trimmed by 7 bases and the J gene end by 4 bases; junction bases not matched to a gene: 6. The CDR3 has 13 residues. The CDR3 loop reads CASKRGPGETQYF. The CDR3 region has the DNA TGCGCCAGCAAAAGGGGGCCGGGAGAGACCCAGTACTTC.

This clonotype has at least ten counts. The gene calls are TRBV20-1 and TRBJ1-1; 7 bases fit TRBD1. The CDR3 has 13 amino acids. Germline trimming cut 1 base from V and 1 base from J; bases unmatched to any gene: 0. CDR1 is DFQATT, CDR2 SNEGSKA, per germline (reference sequence). The CDR3: CSARGTGNTEAFF. The CDR3 nucleotides are TGCAGTGCTAGAGGGACAGGGAACACTGAAGCTTTCTTT.

This clonotype was detected only once. A clone one base away is much larger, so this may be a read error. This rearrangement joins TRBV7-3 to TRBJ2-1, with 12 nucleotides matching TRBD2. This CDR3 has 15 residues. Germline assignment: CDR1 SGHTA and CDR2 FQGTGA. CDR3 protein: CASSITSGGRGEQFF. CDR3 in DNA: TGTGCCAGCAGCATAACTAGCGGGGGGCGGGGTGAGCAGTTCTTC.

The V call is TRBV7-9, the J call TRBJ1-2; D may be TRBD1 (5 bases). The V end was cut by 1 base, the J end by 6 bases, with 12 bases between. This CDR3 comprises 14 residues. Germline CDR1 reads SEHNR; CDR2 reads FQNEAQ (reference sequence). CDR3: CASSLDGTGHGYTF. CDR3 sequence (DNA): TGTGCCAGCAGCTTAGACGGGACGGGACATGGCTACACCTTC.

This clonotype occurred many times. This sequence joins TRBV12-3 or TRBV12-4 and TRBJ2-1; D gene unclear. There are 13 residues in the CDR3. The V gene lost 3 bases and the J gene lost 9 bases, with 12 bases spanning the gap. The CDR3 DNA reads TGTGCCAGCAGTTTTCCGGGCTTGCGTGAGCAGTTCTTC. As protein: CASSFPGLREQFF.